This passage covers 8 T cell receptor beta chains from one sample sequenced in a study of graft-versus-host responses after intestinal transplantation. The data were produced by immunoSEQ multiplex PCR, yet TCRdb's version contains in-frame clones alone and is incomplete. The sample carries about 10,000 clones, around 93% recorded once. Sequencing was performed on PBMCs, taken almost 70 days after transplant. Receptors were obtained from a human patient who received an intestinal transplant, so some T cells may come from the graft donor.

The V and J genes are TRBV15 and TRBJ2-3, with 11 bases fitting TRBD2. Trimming cost V 4 bases and J 6 bases; bases outside gene matches: 6. Germline CDR1 and CDR2: LNHNV and YYDKDF (reference sequence). The CDR3 length is 15 residues. The CDR3 region has the DNA TGTGCCACCAGCATGTTAGCGGGAGGGTCTGATACGCAGTATTTT. Its translation: CATSMLAGGSDTQYF.

The V and J genes are TRBV27 and TRBJ1-6, with TRBD1 as a possible D gene (6 bases). The germline gives CDR1 MNHEY, CDR2 SMNVEV (reference sequence). The CDR3 totals 14 residues. The ends were cut back, 6 bases at V and 8 bases at J, with 14 bases in the middle. The CDR3 loop is CASSEGGGHSPLHF. The CDR3 DNA follows: TGTGCCAGCAGCGAAGGGGGGGGACATTCACCCCTCCACTTT.

The rearrangement joins TRBV19 to TRBJ2-5; 8 bases map to TRBD2. The V segment lost 3 bases and the J segment 1 base; nucleotides outside the gene matches: 4. Germline CDR1 and CDR2: LNHDA and SQIVND (reference sequence). This CDR3 comprises 15 residues. CDR3 DNA sequence: TGTGCCAGTAGTATTGAAGCGGGAGCCCAAGAGACCCAGTACTTC. It codes for CASSIEAGAQETQYF.

The chain links TRBV14 to TRBJ2-7; D gene ambiguous. Per germline, CDR1 SGHDN and CDR2 FVKESK. With 4 bases removed from V and 3 bases from J, the gap between germline ends came to 10 bases. The CDR3 has 13 residues. This CDR3 is CASSPRTDYEQYF. The CDR3 nucleotides read TGTGCCAGCAGCCCCCGGACCGACTACGAGCAGTACTTC. Variable domain in full (rest from reference TRBV14 and TRBJ2-7): EAGVTQFPSHSVIEKGQTVTLRCDPISGHDNLYWYRRVMGKEIKFLLHFVKESKQDESGMPNNRFLAERTGGTYSTLKVQPAELEDSGVYFCASSPRTDYEQYFGPGTRLTVT.

J is TRBJ2-1 and V is TRBV6-4; TRBD2 matches at 14 bases. The germline V gene has CDR1 MRHNA and CDR2 SNTAGT. J was trimmed by 8 bases and V by 2 bases; bases with no gene match: 2. The CDR3 runs 15 residues. The CDR3 DNA is TGTGCCAGCAGTGACGGGACTAGCGGGAGTGATGAGCAGTTCTTC. Translated, it gives CASSDGTSGSDEQFF.

The chain recombines TRBV6-1 with TRBJ2-7; tentatively, D is TRBD1 (6 bases). The CDR3 consists of 19 residues. Germline V lookup: CDR1 MNHNS, CDR2 SASEGT. V lost 0 bases and J lost 4, with 25 bases in between. CDR3 amino acids: CASSEAPGSSQTGRYEQYF. The CDR3 DNA follows: TGTGCCAGCAGTGAAGCGCCGGGTTCCTCGCAAACAGGGCGATACGAGCAGTACTTC.

There are a few counts of this clone. This chain connects TRBV6-5 to TRBJ1-3; D ambiguous. Looked up from germline, CDR1 is MNHEY and CDR2 is SVGAGI. V lost 7 bases to trimming and J lost 0 bases, with 4 bases between them. CDR3 length equals 12 residues. DNA for the CDR3: TGTGCCAGCACCATCTCTGGAAACACCATATATTTT. Its translation is CASTISGNTIYF.

The rearrangement joins TRBV29-1 to TRBJ2-1; TRBD2 is a possible D gene (6 bases). V was cut by 2 bases and J by 6 bases, with 14 bases left in between. CDR3 size: 14 residues. CDR1 is SQVTM and CDR2 is ANQGSEA in the germline V gene. CDR3 sequence reads: CSVESAGPTNEQFF. CDR3 nucleotide sequence: TGCAGCGTTGAATCAGCGGGCCCAACCAATGAGCAGTTCTTC.